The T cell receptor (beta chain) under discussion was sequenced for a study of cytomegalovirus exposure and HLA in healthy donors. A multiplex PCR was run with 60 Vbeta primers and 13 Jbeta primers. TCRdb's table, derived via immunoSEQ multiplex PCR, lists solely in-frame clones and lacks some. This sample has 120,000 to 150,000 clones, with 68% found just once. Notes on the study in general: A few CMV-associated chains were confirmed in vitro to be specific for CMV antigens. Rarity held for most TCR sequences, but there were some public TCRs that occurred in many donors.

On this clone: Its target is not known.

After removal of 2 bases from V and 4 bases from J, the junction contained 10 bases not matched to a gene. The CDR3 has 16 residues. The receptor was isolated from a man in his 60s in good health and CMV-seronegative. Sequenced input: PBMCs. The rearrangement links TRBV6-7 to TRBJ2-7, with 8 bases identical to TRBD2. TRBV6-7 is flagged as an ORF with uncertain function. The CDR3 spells CASSYTPAGDRYEQYF. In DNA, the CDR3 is TGTGCCAGCAGTTACACCCCAGCGGGAGATAGGTACGAGCAGTACTTC.